This T cell receptor (beta chain) originates from a study of vaccination effects on CD4 cells after COVID-19. Details on this clone: Its antigen is unidentified.

This CDR3 comprises 14 residues. Trimming took off 2 bases at V and 7 bases at J, with 15 bases between the two ends. Germline CDR1 GTSNPN, CDR2 SVGIG (reference sequence). Profiled with immunoSEQ multiplex PCR; TCRdb holds only in-frame clones, not every one. The sample includes about 73,000 clones, roughly 73% of them seen just once. Isolation of CD4+ T cells took place after nine to ten days of culture. The vaccine given was either BNT162b2 or mRNA-1273, in two doses. This receptor was identified in a human donor who received a COVID-19 vaccine. The specimen comprised CD4+ T cells from PBMCs cultured without peptide, sampled after COVID-19 vaccination. The genes are TRBV30 and TRBJ1-3, with D unresolved. The CDR3 DNA reads as TGTGCCTGGAGTACCGACTCTCAAAGGAACACCATATATTTT. Amino acids: CAWSTDSQRNTIYF.